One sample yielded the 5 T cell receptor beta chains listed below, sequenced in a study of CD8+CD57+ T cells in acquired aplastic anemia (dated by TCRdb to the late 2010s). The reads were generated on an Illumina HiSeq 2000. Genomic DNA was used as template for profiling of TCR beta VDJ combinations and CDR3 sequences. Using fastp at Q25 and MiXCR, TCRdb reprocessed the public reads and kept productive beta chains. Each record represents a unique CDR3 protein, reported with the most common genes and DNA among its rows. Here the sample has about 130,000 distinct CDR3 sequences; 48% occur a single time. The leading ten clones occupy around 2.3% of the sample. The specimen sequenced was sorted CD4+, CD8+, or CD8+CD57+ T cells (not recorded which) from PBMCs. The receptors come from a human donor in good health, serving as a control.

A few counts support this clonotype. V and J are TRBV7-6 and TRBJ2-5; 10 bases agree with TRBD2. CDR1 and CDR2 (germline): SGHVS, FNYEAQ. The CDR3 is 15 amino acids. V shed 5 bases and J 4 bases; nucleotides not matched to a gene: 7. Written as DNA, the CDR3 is TGTGCCAGCAGCCACCTAGCGGGGGCCAGAGAGACCCAGTACTTC. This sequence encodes CASSHLAGARETQYF.

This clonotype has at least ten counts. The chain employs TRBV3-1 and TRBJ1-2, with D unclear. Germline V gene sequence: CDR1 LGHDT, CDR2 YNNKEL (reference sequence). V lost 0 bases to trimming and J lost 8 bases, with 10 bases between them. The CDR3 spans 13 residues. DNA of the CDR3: TGTGCCAGCAGCCAAGACTCGGGATTCGGCTACACCTTC. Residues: CASSQDSGFGYTF. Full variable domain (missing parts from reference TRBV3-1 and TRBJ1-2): DTAVSQTPKYLVTQMGNDKSIKCEQNLGHDTMYWYKQDSKKFLKIMFSYNNKELIINETVPNRFSPKSPDKAHLNLHINSLELGDSAVYFCASSQDSGFGYTFGSGTRLTVV.

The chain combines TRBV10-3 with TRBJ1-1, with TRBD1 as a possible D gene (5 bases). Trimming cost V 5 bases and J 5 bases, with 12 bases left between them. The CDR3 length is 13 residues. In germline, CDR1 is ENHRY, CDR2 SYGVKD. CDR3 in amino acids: CAISWDPGTEAFF. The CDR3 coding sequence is TGTGCCATCAGTTGGGACCCGGGTACTGAAGCTTTCTTT.

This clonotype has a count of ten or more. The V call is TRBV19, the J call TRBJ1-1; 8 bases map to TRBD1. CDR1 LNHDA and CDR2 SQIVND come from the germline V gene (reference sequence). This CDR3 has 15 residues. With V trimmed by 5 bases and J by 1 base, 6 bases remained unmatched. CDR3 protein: CASSAPGQENTEAFF. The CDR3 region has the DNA TGTGCCAGTAGTGCCCCGGGACAGGAGAACACTGAAGCTTTCTTT.

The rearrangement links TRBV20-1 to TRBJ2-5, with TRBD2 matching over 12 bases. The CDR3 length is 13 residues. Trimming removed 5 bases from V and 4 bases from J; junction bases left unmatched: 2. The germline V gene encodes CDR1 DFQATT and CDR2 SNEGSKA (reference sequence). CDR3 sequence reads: CSAVTSGGETQYF. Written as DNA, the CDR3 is TGCAGTGCTGTGACTAGCGGGGGAGAGACCCAGTACTTC.